This T cell receptor (beta chain) was identified during a study of T-cell reconstitution after alpha-beta-depleted transplantation in children. This clonotype has at least ten counts. Germline assignment: CDR1 ENHRY and CDR2 SYGVKD. This CDR3 has 15 residues. Trimming cost V 4 bases and J 6 bases, with 17 bases left between them. The TCRbeta library incorporated unique molecular identifiers. TCRdb reanalysed the PCR reads using MiXCR and keeps one entry per CDR3 protein. The data show 150,000 to 250,000 distinct CDR3 sequences, more than 12% seen once. The sequence derives from a human donor who donated a stem cell graft to a child with acute lymphoblastic leukemia. This sequence joins TRBV10-3 and TRBJ2-3; D uncertain. Sequenced material: PBMCs from the stem cell graft donor, taken from the stem cell graft. CDR3 nucleotide sequence: TGTGCCATCAGTGGCCTTGTTCGTTCAGCGGATACGCAGTATTTT. This translates into CAISGLVRSADTQYF.